Sequencing of this TCR beta chain was carried out in a study of blood T cells in healthy people across ages. Points from the study as a whole: The lack of PBMC sorting stopped any conclusive naive versus antigen-experienced comparison.

Then a second PCR, running roughly 7 to 11 cycles, was carried out with a sample-barcoded 5' primer and a J-beta primer mix. A single record per CDR3 protein comes from TCRdb applying MiXCR to the 5' RACE reads. There are 500,000 to 650,000 distinct CDR3 sequences in the sample; around 27% occur only once, and under 4.5% lies in the top ten. Germline V gene sequence: CDR1 SGHDT, CDR2 YYEEEE. V gave up 2 bases and J gave up 0 bases; unmatched junction bases: 4. There are 15 residues in the CDR3. To note about this clonotype: Its antigen remains unknown.

The same sample was also used in a study of T cells of mothers and their children. As that report states: Second-PCR primer M1S introduced sample barcodes and 2-4 random nucleotides. Per child, 2.5 million to 3 million TCR beta CDR3 reads were obtained, against over 9 million per mother.

Sequenced sample: blood. This TCR derives from a boy aged 2 to 9 in good health. This chain links TRBV5-6 with TRBJ2-7; 8 bases are a match to TRBD2. As DNA, the CDR3 is TGTGCCAGCAGCTTCCGGAGCGGGAGCTCCTACGAGCAGTACTTC. It translates to CASSFRSGSSYEQYF.